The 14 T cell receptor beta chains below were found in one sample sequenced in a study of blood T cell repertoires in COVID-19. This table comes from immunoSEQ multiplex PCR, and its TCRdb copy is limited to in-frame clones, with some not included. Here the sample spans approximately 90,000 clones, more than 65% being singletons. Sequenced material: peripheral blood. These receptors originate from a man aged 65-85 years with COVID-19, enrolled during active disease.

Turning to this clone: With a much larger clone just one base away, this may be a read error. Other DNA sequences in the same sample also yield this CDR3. CDR3 DNA sequence: TGTGCCAGTAGTGAGCGGGAGCCCTACGAGCAGTACTTT. This gives the protein CASSEREPYEQYF. The chain has TRBV19 and TRBJ2-7; 8 positions match TRBD2. Looked up from germline, CDR1 is LNHDA and CDR2 is SQIVND (reference sequence). This CDR3 region has 13 residues. Full variable domain (remainder filled in from reference TRBV19 and TRBJ2-7): DGGITQSPKYLFRKEGQNVTLSCEQNLNHDAMYWYRQDPGQGLRLIYYSQIVNDFQKGDIAEGYSVSREKKESFPLTVTSAQKNPTAFYLCASSEREPYEQYFGPGTRLTVT.

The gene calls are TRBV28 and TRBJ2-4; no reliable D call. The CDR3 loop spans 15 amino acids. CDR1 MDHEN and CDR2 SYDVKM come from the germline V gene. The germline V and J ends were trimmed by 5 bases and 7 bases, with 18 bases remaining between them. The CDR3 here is CASSRTGSATNIQYF. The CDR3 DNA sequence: TGTGCCAGCAGTCGCACCGGGTCCGCAACTAACATTCAGTACTTC. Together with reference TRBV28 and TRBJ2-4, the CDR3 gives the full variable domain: DVKVTQSSRYLVKRTGEKVFLECVQDMDHENMFWYRQDPGLGLRLIYFSYDVKMKEKGDIPEGYSVSREKKERFSLILESASTNQTSMYLCASSRTGSATNIQYFGAGTRLSVL.

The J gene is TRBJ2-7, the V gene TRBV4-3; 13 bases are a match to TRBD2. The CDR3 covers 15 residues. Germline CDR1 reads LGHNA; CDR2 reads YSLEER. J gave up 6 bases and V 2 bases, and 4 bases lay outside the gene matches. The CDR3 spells CASSQQGTSGVEQYF. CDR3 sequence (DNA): TGCGCCAGCAGCCAACAAGGGACTAGCGGGGTCGAGCAGTACTTC.

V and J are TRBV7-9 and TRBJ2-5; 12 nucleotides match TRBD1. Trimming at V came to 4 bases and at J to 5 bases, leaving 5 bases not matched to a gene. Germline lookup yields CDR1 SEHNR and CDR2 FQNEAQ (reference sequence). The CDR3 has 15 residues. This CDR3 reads CASSSGQGAGETQYF. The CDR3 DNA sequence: TGTGCCAGCAGCTCGGGACAGGGGGCCGGGGAGACCCAGTACTTC.

CDR3 DNA: TGTGCCAGCAGTGGGACACCCCGCGAGCAGTACTTC. As protein: CASSGTPREQYF. The chain links TRBV28 to TRBJ2-7; D might be TRBD1 (6 bases). The germline V gene has CDR1 MDHEN and CDR2 SYDVKM. The CDR3 runs to 12 residues. V lost 5 bases and J 6 bases, leaving 11 bases between the germline ends.

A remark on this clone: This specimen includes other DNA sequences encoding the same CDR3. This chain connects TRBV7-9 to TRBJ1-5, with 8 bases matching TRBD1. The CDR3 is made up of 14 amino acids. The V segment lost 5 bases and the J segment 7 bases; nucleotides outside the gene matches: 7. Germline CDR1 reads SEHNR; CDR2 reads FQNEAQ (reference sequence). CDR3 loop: CASSLGQGGQPQHF. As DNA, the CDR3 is TGTGCCAGCAGCCTCGGACAGGGCGGGCAGCCCCAGCATTTT.

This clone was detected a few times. DNA of the CDR3: TGTGCCAGTAGTATCCTCTCCAGCTCCTACAATGAGCAGTTCTTC. Residues: CASSILSSSYNEQFF. The rearrangement joins TRBV19 to TRBJ2-1; D unresolved. V was cut by 3 bases and J by 0 bases, with 9 bases left in between. The CDR3 consists of 15 residues. Germline V gene data show CDR1 as LNHDA and CDR2 as SQIVND (reference sequence).

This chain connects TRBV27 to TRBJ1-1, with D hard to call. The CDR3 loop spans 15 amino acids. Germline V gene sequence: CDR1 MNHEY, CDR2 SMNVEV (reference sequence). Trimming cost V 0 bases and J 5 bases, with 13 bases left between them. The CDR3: CASSLSPGFETEAFF. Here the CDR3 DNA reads TGTGCCAGCAGTTTATCACCCGGGTTCGAGACTGAAGCTTTCTTT.

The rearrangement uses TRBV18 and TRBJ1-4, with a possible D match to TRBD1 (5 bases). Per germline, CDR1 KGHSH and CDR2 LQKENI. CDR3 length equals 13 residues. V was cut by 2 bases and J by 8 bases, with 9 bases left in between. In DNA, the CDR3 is TGTGCCAGCTCACCAAGGGACTCCGAAAAACTGTTTTTT. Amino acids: CASSPRDSEKLFF.

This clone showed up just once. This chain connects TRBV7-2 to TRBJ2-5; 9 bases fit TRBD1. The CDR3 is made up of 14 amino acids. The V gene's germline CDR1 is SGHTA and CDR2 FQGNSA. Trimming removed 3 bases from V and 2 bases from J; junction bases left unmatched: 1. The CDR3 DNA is TGTGCCAGCAGCTTGGACAGGGGACAAGAGACCCAGTACTTC. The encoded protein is CASSLDRGQETQYF. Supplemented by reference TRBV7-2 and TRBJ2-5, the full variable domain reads GAGVSQSPSNKVTEKGKDVELRCDPISGHTALYWYRQSLGQGLEFLIYFQGNSAPDKSGLPSDRFSAERTGGSVSTLTIQRTQQEDSAVYLCASSLDRGQETQYFGPGTRLLVL.

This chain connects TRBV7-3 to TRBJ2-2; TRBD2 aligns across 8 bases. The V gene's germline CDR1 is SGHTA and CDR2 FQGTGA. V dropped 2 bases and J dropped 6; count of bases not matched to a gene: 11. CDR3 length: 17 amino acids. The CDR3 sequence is CASSLFLGGAKAGELFF. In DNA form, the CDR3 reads TGTGCCAGCAGCTTATTTCTCGGGGGGGCGAAGGCCGGGGAGCTGTTTTTT.

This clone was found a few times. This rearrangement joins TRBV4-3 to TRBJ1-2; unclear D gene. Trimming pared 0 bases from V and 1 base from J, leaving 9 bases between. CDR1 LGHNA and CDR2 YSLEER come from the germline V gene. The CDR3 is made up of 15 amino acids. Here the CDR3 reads CASSQDRGLNYGYTF. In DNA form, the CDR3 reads TGCGCCAGCAGCCAAGATCGCGGCCTTAACTATGGCTACACCTTC.

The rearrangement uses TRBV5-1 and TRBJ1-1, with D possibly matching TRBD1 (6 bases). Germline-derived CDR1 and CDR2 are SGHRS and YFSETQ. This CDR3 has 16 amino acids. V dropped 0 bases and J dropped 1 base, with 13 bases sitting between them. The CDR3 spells CASSLGPSTGNTEAFF. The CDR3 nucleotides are TGCGCCAGCAGCTTGGGCCCCTCGACAGGGAACACTGAAGCTTTCTTT. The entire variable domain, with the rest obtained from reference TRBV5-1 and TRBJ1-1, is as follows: KAGVTQTPRYLIKTRGQQVTLSCSPISGHRSVSWYQQTPGQGLQFLFEYFSETQRNKGNFPGRFSGRQFSNSRSEMNVSTLELGDSALYLCASSLGPSTGNTEAFFGQGTRLTVV.

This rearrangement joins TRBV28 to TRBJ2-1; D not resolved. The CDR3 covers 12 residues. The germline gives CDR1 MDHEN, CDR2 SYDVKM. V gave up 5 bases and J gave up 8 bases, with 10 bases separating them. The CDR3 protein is CASSPLGDEQFF. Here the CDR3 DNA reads TGTGCCAGCAGTCCTCTAGGTGATGAGCAGTTCTTC. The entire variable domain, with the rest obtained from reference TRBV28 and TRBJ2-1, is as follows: DVKVTQSSRYLVKRTGEKVFLECVQDMDHENMFWYRQDPGLGLRLIYFSYDVKMKEKGDIPEGYSVSREKKERFSLILESASTNQTSMYLCASSPLGDEQFFGPGTRLTVL.